Listed here are 32 T cell receptor beta chains from one sample, sequenced in a study of shared clonotypes between healthy human individuals. Using immunoSEQ multiplex PCR, the repertoire was profiled, and TCRdb retains in-frame clones only, with some absent. The sample yields hundreds of thousands of clones, 70% to 80% seen once. The sample was PBMCs. These receptors all come from a woman in her 40s in good health. Some clones in this sample may be carry-over from other donors' samples.

The gene calls are TRBV30 and TRBJ2-1; no clear D gene. Trimming stripped 2 bases from V and 6 bases from J, with 5 bases between. CDR1 and CDR2 (germline): GTSNPN, SVGIG (reference sequence). The CDR3 totals 11 residues. CDR3: CAWSTPNEQFF. DNA of the CDR3: TGTGCCTGGAGTACCCCCAATGAGCAGTTCTTC.

This clone was seen a few times. This chain uses TRBV6-6 with TRBJ2-1; TRBD1 matches 10 bases. V shed 2 bases and J 5 bases; nucleotides not matched to a gene: 0. The germline V gene has CDR1 MNHNY and CDR2 SVGAGI (reference sequence). The CDR3 runs to 14 residues. The CDR3 DNA reads as TGTGCCAGCAGTTACGGGACAGGGGACAATGAGCAGTTCTTC. As protein: CASSYGTGDNEQFF.

The V gene is TRBV10-3, the J gene TRBJ2-1; 15 nucleotides align to TRBD2. V lost 6 bases and J lost 12; bases outside the gene matches: 3. The CDR3 totals 13 residues. CDR1 is ENHRY, CDR2 SYGVKD, per germline. CDR3 nucleotide sequence: TGTGCCATCAGGGGACTAGCGGGAGGCGGGCAGTTCTTC. Translation: CAIRGLAGGGQFF.

V is TRBV7-2 and J is TRBJ2-3; TRBD1 matches 9 bases. Unmatched junction bases numbered 9, after V lost 4 bases and J lost 4 bases. The CDR3 consists of 16 residues. Germline values: CDR1 SGHTA, CDR2 FQGNSA. The CDR3 DNA is TGTGCCAGCAGCTCCCGGGACAGGGTAGGAGCAGATACGCAGTATTTT. This translates into CASSSRDRVGADTQYF.

This clone showed up many times. The chain uses TRBV6-1 and TRBJ2-1, with 15 bases matching TRBD2. The CDR3 is 17 residues long. After removal of 4 bases from V and 6 bases from J, the junction contained 7 bases not matched to a gene. Germline CDR1 and CDR2: MNHNS and SASEGT. DNA of the CDR3: TGTGCCAGCAGTGGTCTCCGGACTAGCGGGAGGGCCAATGAGCAGTTCTTC. Translation: CASSGLRTSGRANEQFF.

This clone has a single count. The chain is built from TRBV7-5 and TRBJ1-2; TRBD1, as called in the table, went unchecked against the DNA. TRBV7-5 is tagged as a pseudogene. The CDR3 sequence is 14 residues long. The CDR3 DNA reads as TGTGTCAGAAGCTTAAGTTGGTCAGGGGATGGCTACACCTTC. It encodes CVRSLSWSGDGYTF.

V is TRBV7-9 and J is TRBJ1-4, with D possibly matching TRBD1 (5 bases). The V gene lost 2 bases and the J gene lost 8 bases, with 12 bases spanning the gap. The CDR3 is made up of 14 amino acids. Germline V gene data show CDR1 as SEHNR and CDR2 as FQNEAQ (reference sequence). The CDR3 DNA reads TGTGCCAGCAGCTTACCAGGGCTGGGGGAAAAACTGTTTTTT. Its protein product is CASSLPGLGEKLFF.

This clone was observed many times. The rearrangement links TRBV5-6 to TRBJ2-7; no reliable D call. Germline CDR1 is SGHDT and CDR2 is YYEEEE. The CDR3 loop spans 13 amino acids. With 3 bases removed from V and 3 bases from J, the gap between germline ends came to 10 bases. The CDR3 DNA reads TGTGCCAGCAGCTCTCAAGGGATCTACGAGCAGTACTTC. Protein sequence: CASSSQGIYEQYF. The variable domain in full, with the rest retrieved from reference TRBV5-6 and TRBJ2-7, is DAGVTQSPTHLIKTRGQQVTLRCSPKSGHDTVSWYQQALGQGPQFIFQYYEEEERQRGNFPDRFSGHQFPNYSSELNVNALLLGDSALYLCASSSQGIYEQYFGPGTRLTVT.

This rearrangement joins TRBV19 to TRBJ2-1; 12 bases match TRBD2. Germline V gene data show CDR1 as LNHDA and CDR2 as SQIVND (reference sequence). The CDR3 is 15 amino acids. V lost 5 bases, J lost 7 bases, and 6 bases stayed unmatched. The CDR3 coding sequence is TGTGCCAGTAGTCGGACTAGCGGGACCCCTAATGAGCAGTTCTTC. It translates to CASSRTSGTPNEQFF.

Remarks on this clone: Other nucleotide sequences from this sample produce the same CDR3. V and J are TRBV5-6 and TRBJ2-3, with 12 bases fitting TRBD2. The CDR3 has 16 amino acids. Germline CDR1 is SGHDT and CDR2 is YYEEEE. Trimming removed 0 bases from V and 3 bases from J; junction bases left unmatched: 2. DNA for the CDR3: TGTGCCAGCAGCTTGGCCACTAGCGGGAGGACAGATACGCAGTATTTT. Translated, it gives CASSLATSGRTDTQYF.

This chain connects TRBV4-2 to TRBJ2-1, with 11 bases identical to TRBD2. Trimming removed 6 bases from V and 5 bases from J; junction bases left unmatched: 9. In germline, CDR1 is LGHNA, CDR2 YNFKEQ. This CDR3 region has 16 residues. The CDR3 spells CASSRTGTSGNNEQFF. In nucleotides, the CDR3 is TGTGCCAGCAGTCGAACCGGGACTAGCGGCAACAATGAGCAGTTCTTC.

The chain joins TRBV10-3 to TRBJ2-4, with 8 positions matching TRBD2. The CDR3 is made up of 16 amino acids. Germline loops: CDR1 ENHRY, CDR2 SYGVKD. V was pared by 0 bases and J by 6 bases, with 7 bases of the junction left unmatched. The CDR3 sequence: CAISESSAGVGNIQYF. Here the CDR3 DNA reads TGTGCCATCAGTGAGTCGTCAGCGGGAGTGGGAAACATTCAGTACTTC.

This rearrangement joins TRBV5-4 to TRBJ2-5; D gene uncertain. The V end lost 3 bases, the J end lost 2 bases, and 11 bases lay between the germline ends. In germline, CDR1 is SGHNT, CDR2 YYREEE (reference sequence). The CDR3 extends over 14 amino acids. CDR3 sequence: CASSSKTSQETQYF. The CDR3 DNA sequence: TGTGCCAGCAGCTCTAAGACTTCGCAAGAGACCCAGTACTTC.

The V and J genes are TRBV2 and TRBJ1-1, with 10 bases aligning to TRBD1. V gave up 4 bases and J gave up 3 bases; unmatched junction bases: 2. The germline V gene has CDR1 SNHLY and CDR2 FYNNEI. There are 14 residues in the CDR3. In DNA, the CDR3 is TGTGCCAGCAGTGTTGGGACAGGGGACACTGAAGCTTTCTTT. Amino acids: CASSVGTGDTEAFF.

The sample holds one count of this clone. The chain uses TRBV2 and TRBJ2-1; TRBD2 is a possible D gene (6 bases). The CDR3 runs 15 residues. Trimming removed 8 bases from V and 0 bases from J, with 14 bases in between. From germline, CDR1 is SNHLY and CDR2 FYNNEI. This CDR3 reads CASSARTTSYNEQFF. CDR3 coding DNA: TGTGCCAGCTCCGCCCGGACTACCTCCTACAATGAGCAGTTCTTC.

This chain connects TRBV10-2 to TRBJ1-1, with D unclear. Trimming removed 4 bases at V and 9 bases at J, with 12 bases between. The CDR3 runs to 12 residues. CDR1 and CDR2 (germline): WSHSY, SAAADI. The CDR3 sequence is CASSVNVQQAFF. The CDR3 DNA reads as TGCGCCAGCAGTGTTAACGTTCAGCAAGCTTTCTTT.

The rearrangement joins TRBV6-1 to TRBJ1-5, with D perhaps TRBD1 (6 bases). Germline-derived CDR1 and CDR2 are MNHNS and SASEGT. The CDR3 is 14 amino acids. V was shortened by 4 bases and J by 0 bases, with 7 bases between the two germline ends. CDR3 in amino acids: CASSVGGSNQPQHF. CDR3 DNA sequence: TGTGCCAGCAGTGTAGGGGGTAGCAATCAGCCCCAGCATTTT.

As concerns this clone: Just one base apart from a much larger clone, this may be a read error. This same CDR3 is encoded by further DNA sequences in the sample. The chain carries TRBV19 and TRBJ1-4, with D unresolved. CDR1 is LNHDA, CDR2 SQIVND, per germline (reference sequence). The CDR3 spans 14 residues. The CDR3 loop is CASTSRNDNEKLFF. DNA for the CDR3: TGCGCCAGTACATCCCGGAACGATAATGAAAAACTGTTTTTT.

Written as DNA, the CDR3 is TGTGCCAGCAGCATCGGACAGGGCGAGCAGTTCTTC. It yields the protein CASSIGQGEQFF. V usage is TRBV7-2 and J usage is TRBJ2-1; TRBD1 matches at 8 bases. Trimming at V came to 5 bases and at J to 10 bases, leaving 4 bases not matched to a gene. Per the germline V gene, CDR1 is SGHTA and CDR2 is FQGNSA. This CDR3 has 12 residues.

The chain uses TRBV10-3 and TRBJ2-7; 8 bases line up with TRBD2. V trimming: 10 bases; J trimming: 5 bases; junction bases outside the gene matches: 13. From germline, CDR1 is ENHRY and CDR2 SYGVKD. The length of the CDR3 is 14 residues. CDR3 bases: TGTGCCACCCTCCCAGCGGGAGTGGGCCACGAGCAGTACTTC. Its translation: CATLPAGVGHEQYF.

This chain uses TRBV2 with TRBJ2-2; TRBD2 might be the D (5 bases). Germline CDR1 and CDR2: SNHLY and FYNNEI. The CDR3 loop spans 16 amino acids. V was cut by 1 base and J by 5 bases, with 14 bases left in between. CDR3 DNA: TGTGCCAGCAGTGAAGAGGCGGGTCGGTGGACCGGGGAGCTGTTTTTT. This codes for CASSEEAGRWTGELFF.

The chain is built from TRBV5-1 and TRBJ2-2; possible D gene TRBD2, 5 bases. CDR3 length: 15 amino acids. The V end lost 4 bases, the J end lost 4 bases, and 14 bases lay between the germline ends. Germline V gene sequence: CDR1 SGHRS, CDR2 YFSETQ. The CDR3 nucleotides read TGCGCCAGCAGCCCGACTACCACGAGCACCGGGGAGCTGTTTTTT. Translating gives CASSPTTTSTGELFF.

Regarding this clone: Compared with germline, one end of the junction differs, possibly owing to a read error. The chain carries TRBV28 and TRBJ2-7; 9 bases are shared with TRBD2. The CDR3 runs to 13 residues. Germline V gene sequence: CDR1 MDHEN, CDR2 SYDVKM. The CDR3 nucleotides read TGTGCCAGCAGTTTTCCGGAAGGGCTAGCGGGACTCTTC. Encoded protein: CASSFPEGLAGLF. Drawing the rest from reference TRBV28 and TRBJ2-7, the complete variable domain is DVKVTQSSRYLVKRTGEKVFLECVQDMDHENMFWYRQDPGLGLRLIYFSYDVKMKEKGDIPEGYSVSREKKERFSLILESASTNQTSMYLCASSFPEGLAGLFGPGTRLTVT.

The chain couples TRBV30 to TRBJ1-2; D ambiguous. V shed 5 bases and J shed 1 base, with 8 bases lying between them. The CDR3 extends over 12 amino acids. CDR1 is GTSNPN and CDR2 is SVGIG in the germline V gene (reference sequence). CDR3 nucleotide sequence: TGTGCCTGGGGCAGTCTTAACTATGGCTACACCTTC. The encoded protein is CAWGSLNYGYTF.

The chain uses TRBV7-6 and TRBJ2-7; D not resolved. V was shortened by 1 base and J by 5 bases, with 9 bases between the two germline ends. The germline V gene encodes CDR1 SGHVS and CDR2 FNYEAQ. The CDR3 covers 13 residues. This CDR3 is CASSLGHGNEQYF. CDR3 coding DNA: TGTGCCAGCAGCTTAGGACACGGCAACGAGCAGTACTTC. The complete variable domain, with remaining parts taken from reference TRBV7-6 and TRBJ2-7, reads GAGVSQSPRYKVTKRGQDVALRCDPISGHVSLYWYRQALGQGPEFLTYFNYEAQQDKSGLPNDRFSAERPEGSISTLTIQRTEQRDSAMYRCASSLGHGNEQYFGPGTRLTVT.

V usage is TRBV13 and J usage is TRBJ2-4; D not resolved. Trimming cost V 0 bases and J 0 bases, with 12 bases left between them. The germline gives CDR1 PRHDT, CDR2 FYEKMQ (reference sequence). The CDR3 length is 17 residues. Here the CDR3 DNA reads TGTGCCAGCAGCTTAGGGTCGGCAGCTCTAGCCAAAAACATTCAGTACTTC. Amino acids: CASSLGSAALAKNIQYF.

This clone has a handful of counts. The chain has TRBV7-3 and TRBJ2-3; the match to TRBD2 covers 11 bases. Germline CDR1 is SGHTA and CDR2 is FQGTGA. The ends lost 2 bases at V and 5 bases at J; junction bases unmatched: 9. The CDR3 covers 17 residues. CDR3 sequence (DNA): TGTGCCAGCAGCTTATCCCCCCTAGCGGGAGGCGGAGATACGCAGTATTTT. It encodes CASSLSPLAGGGDTQYF.

This chain joins TRBV6-5 and TRBJ2-3; D not resolved. There are 12 residues in the CDR3. CDR1 and CDR2 from the germline V gene are MNHEY and SVGAGI. Trimming stripped 4 bases from V and 2 bases from J, with 4 bases between. The CDR3 DNA reads TGTGCCAGCAGTTCTAACACAGATACGCAGTATTTT. Protein: CASSSNTDTQYF.

Points on this clone: Other DNA sequences in the same sample also yield this CDR3. The gene calls are TRBV9 and TRBJ2-5; 9 bases agree with TRBD1. The V gene end was trimmed by 1 base and the J gene end by 5 bases; junction bases not matched to a gene: 3. The CDR3 loop spans 14 amino acids. Germline values: CDR1 SGDLS, CDR2 YYNGEE. In DNA form, the CDR3 reads TGTGCCAGCAGCGTAACAGGGGGCCAGGAGACCCAGTACTTC. Protein: CASSVTGGQETQYF.

The chain links TRBV5-1 to TRBJ1-2, with TRBD1 matching 7 bases. Germline assignment: CDR1 SGHRS and CDR2 YFSETQ. The CDR3 is 17 residues long. J was trimmed by 4 bases and V by 4 bases; bases with no gene match: 16. The CDR3 loop is CASSPDGGRQGLYGYTF. In nucleotides, the CDR3 is TGCGCCAGCAGCCCCGACGGGGGTCGACAGGGCCTCTATGGCTACACCTTC.

The chain recombines TRBV10-3 with TRBJ1-2; a weak D match, TRBD1 (5 bases). The CDR3 length is 13 residues. Germline CDR1 ENHRY, CDR2 SYGVKD. Trimming shortened V by 0 bases and J by 4 bases, and 6 bases separated the two germline ends. This CDR3 reads CAISESDSYGYTF. Written as DNA, the CDR3 is TGTGCCATCAGTGAGTCAGACAGCTATGGCTACACCTTC.

The chain joins TRBV6-6 to TRBJ2-7, with TRBD2 matching over 9 bases. CDR1 MNHNY and CDR2 SVGAGI come from the germline V gene (reference sequence). CDR3 size: 13 residues. V lost 6 bases, J lost 6 bases, and 6 bases stayed unmatched. CDR3 bases: TGTGCCAGCAGCTCGGGACTAGCTCGCGAGCAGTACTTC. The encoded protein is CASSSGLAREQYF.